Listed here are 22 T cell receptor beta chains from one sample, sequenced in a study of metastatic and nonmetastatic thyroid tumors. Via MiXCR, TCRdb re-called the PCR reads. This table has under 45,000 clones, about a sixth appearing once. Prior to thyroid surgery, none of the patients had received any treatment. The specimen was tumor tissue. Receptor source: a female donor with papillary thyroid cancer or a benign thyroid nodule (not recorded which). Some clones in this sample may be carry-over from other donors' samples.

This clone has at least ten counts. This chain uses TRBV9 with TRBJ2-3; 7 bases line up with TRBD2. This CDR3 has 15 residues. Germline V gives CDR1 SGDLS, CDR2 YYNGEE. V lost 3 bases to trimming and J lost 1 base; unmatched junction nucleotides: 5. The CDR3 loop reads CASSGGGWGTDTQYF. The CDR3 DNA sequence: TGTGCCAGCAGCGGCGGGGGATGGGGCACAGATACGCAGTATTTT. Filled out from reference TRBV9 and TRBJ2-3, the complete variable domain reads DSGVTQTPKHLITATGQRVTLRCSPRSGDLSVYWYQQSLDQGLQFLIQYYNGEERAKGNILERFSAQQFPDLHSELNLSSLELGDSALYFCASSGGGWGTDTQYFGPGTRLTVL.

This clone was seen many times. The rearrangement joins TRBV20-1 to TRBJ1-1; 9 nucleotides match TRBD1. After removal of 6 bases from V and 4 bases from J, the junction contained 9 bases not matched to a gene. There are 14 residues in the CDR3. The germline V gene has CDR1 DFQATT and CDR2 SNEGSKA (reference sequence). The CDR3 sequence is CSARGTGHVTEAFF. DNA for the CDR3: TGCAGTGCCCGCGGGACAGGGCATGTCACTGAAGCTTTCTTT.

This clone was detected only a few times. The chain carries TRBV6-5 and TRBJ2-1, with 7 bases matching TRBD1. The CDR3 contains 16 residues. Germline-derived CDR1 and CDR2 are MNHEY and SVGAGI. With 6 bases clipped from V and 9 bases from J, the junction kept 17 bases outside the gene matches. The CDR3 DNA reads as TGTGCCAGCAGATTCCTCCTTGTACAGGGGATAATTGAGCAGTTCTTC. It codes for CASRFLLVQGIIEQFF.

Notes on this clone: Just one base apart from a much larger clone, this may be a read error. This rearrangement joins TRBV5-1 to TRBJ2-2; the D gene could be TRBD1 or TRBD2 (5 bases each). Germline values: CDR1 SGHRS, CDR2 YFSETQ. This CDR3 is built from 16 residues. Between the trimmed V and J ends, which lost 3 bases and 6 bases, there was a span of 18 bases. CDR3 region: CASSSIAGSDAGELFF. The CDR3 DNA follows: TGCGCCAGCAGCTCGATTGCAGGGAGTGATGCCGGGGAGCTGTTTTTT.

The rearrangement uses TRBV12-3 or TRBV12-4 and TRBJ2-7; D not certain. With 7 bases removed from V and 2 bases from J, the gap between germline ends came to 12 bases. The CDR3 extends over 13 amino acids. The CDR3 is CASILDRAYEQYF. CDR3 sequence (DNA): TGTGCCAGCATTCTGGACCGGGCCTACGAGCAGTACTTC.

This clone was seen at least ten times. In nucleotides, the CDR3 is TGCGCCAGCAGCTTCCAGACAGGGGGTCAAGAGACCCAGTACTTC. It specifies CASSFQTGGQETQYF. The chain carries TRBV5-1 and TRBJ2-5; 9 nucleotides match TRBD1. J gave up 2 bases and V 2 bases, and 4 bases lay outside the gene matches. The CDR3 is 15 amino acids. Germline CDR1 SGHRS, CDR2 YFSETQ. Combining the CDR3 with reference TRBV5-1 and TRBJ2-5 gives the whole variable domain KAGVTQTPRYLIKTRGQQVTLSCSPISGHRSVSWYQQTPGQGLQFLFEYFSETQRNKGNFPGRFSGRQFSNSRSEMNVSTLELGDSALYLCASSFQTGGQETQYFGPGTRLLVL.

The V and J genes are TRBV29-1 and TRBJ2-6, with 10 bases that match TRBD1. CDR1 is SQVTM and CDR2 is ANQGSEA in the germline V gene. CDR3 size: 12 residues. The CDR3 DNA reads TGCAGTTTCGACCCGGGACAGGGGGTCCTGACTTTC. Encoded protein: CSFDPGQGVLTF. Full variable domain (missing parts from reference TRBV29-1 and TRBJ2-6): SAVISQKPSRDICQRGTSLTIQCQVDSQVTMMFWYRQQPGQSLTLIATANQGSEATYESGFVIDKFPISRPNLTFSTLTVSNMSPEDSSIYLCSFDPGQGVLTFGAGSRLTVL.

The rearrangement joins TRBV11-2 to TRBJ1-1; D unresolved. V gave up 5 bases and J gave up 3 bases, with 25 bases separating them. This CDR3 spans 18 amino acids. In germline, CDR1 is SGHAT, CDR2 FQNNGV. The CDR3 DNA reads TGTGCCAGCAGCCCTTCTTTTACACCCCGTTTTTCGTACACTGAAGCTTTCTTT. This sequence encodes CASSPSFTPRFSYTEAFF.

This clone appeared many times. No conserved phenylalanine or tryptophan ends this CDR3, so it is likely a read error. The chain uses TRBV4-2 and TRBJ1-2; 7 nucleotides line up with TRBD1. CDR3 length equals 17 residues. J gave up 4 bases and V 4 bases, and 15 bases lay outside the gene matches. Germline CDR1 LGHNA, CDR2 YNFKEQ. This chain's CDR3 is CASSPVRYRGRGYGYTL. The CDR3 DNA follows: TGTGCCAGCAGCCCCGTCAGATACAGGGGACGGGGCTATGGCTACACCCTC.

The table lists this clone with many counts. V usage is TRBV9 and J usage is TRBJ1-2; 9 bases fit TRBD1. CDR1 is SGDLS, CDR2 YYNGEE, per germline. Losses at the gene ends were 0 bases for V and 2 bases for J; bases not matched to a gene: 2. CDR3 length equals 15 residues. The DNA for the CDR3 is TGTGCCAGCAGCGTAGCTGACAGGGGGAACTATGGCTACACCTTC. Its protein is CASSVADRGNYGYTF.

This clone was detected many times. CDR3 nucleotide sequence: TGTGCCAGCAGTGAAGACGGACAGTACTTTAACACCGGGGAGCTGTTTTTT. Protein: CASSEDGQYFNTGELFF. This chain links TRBV6-1 with TRBJ2-2; a possible D gene is TRBD1 (6 bases). Deletions cut 1 base from V and 2 bases from J, with 14 bases between. The CDR3 contains 17 residues. CDR1 and CDR2 (germline): MNHNS, SASEGT.

This clone was observed many times. The chain links TRBV24-1 to TRBJ2-1; 9 nucleotides match TRBD1. Germline trimming cut 4 bases from V and 7 bases from J; bases unmatched to any gene: 4. The CDR3 runs 14 residues. Germline V gives CDR1 KGHDR, CDR2 SFDVKD. CDR3 in amino acids: CATSDTGTGNEQFF. In nucleotides, the CDR3 is TGTGCCACCAGTGACACCGGGACAGGGAATGAGCAGTTCTTC.

This clone was seen repeatedly, ten times or more. J is TRBJ2-7 and V is TRBV7-2; 10 nucleotides agree with TRBD1. Losses at the gene ends were 5 bases for V and 3 bases for J; bases not matched to a gene: 4. CDR1 is SGHTA and CDR2 is FQGNSA in the germline V gene. The CDR3 loop spans 14 amino acids. The CDR3: CASSPRDRGYEQYF. CDR3 in DNA: TGTGCCAGCAGCCCACGGGACAGGGGCTACGAGCAGTACTTC.

About this clone itself: A much bigger clone sits one base away, suggesting this may be a read error. Other DNA sequences of this sample code for an identical CDR3. V usage is TRBV6-1 and J usage is TRBJ2-5; TRBD2 matches at 11 bases. This CDR3 has 15 residues. After removal of 6 bases from V and 4 bases from J, the junction contained 7 bases not matched to a gene. The germline gives CDR1 MNHNS, CDR2 SASEGT. Here the CDR3 DNA reads TGTGCCAGCAGGGGGGGACTAGCGGACAGAGAGACCCAGTACTTC. This translates into CASRGGLADRETQYF.

This clone appeared many times. V and J are TRBV3-1 and TRBJ2-5; 8 bases align to TRBD2. This CDR3 is built from 16 residues. Germline assignment: CDR1 LGHDT and CDR2 YNNKEL (reference sequence). V shed 4 bases and J 6 bases; nucleotides not matched to a gene: 13. The CDR3 is CASSPQQLAAFKTQYF. DNA of the CDR3: TGTGCCAGCAGCCCACAGCAACTAGCGGCGTTTAAGACCCAGTACTTC.

This clone has ten or more counts. V is TRBV2 and J is TRBJ2-5, with D perhaps TRBD2 (7 bases). The V end was cut by 4 bases, the J end by 5 bases, with 17 bases between. This CDR3 has 15 residues. Germline values: CDR1 SNHLY, CDR2 FYNNEI. The CDR3 DNA reads TGTGCCAGCAGTGCCGCAGCGGGGAGGGGGGAGACCCAGTACTTC. Protein: CASSAAAGRGETQYF.

This clone came up many times. The chain links TRBV7-9 to TRBJ1-4, with D unclear. Germline V gene data show CDR1 as SEHNR and CDR2 as FQNEAQ (reference sequence). The V end was cut by 1 base, the J end by 2 bases, with 11 bases between. The CDR3 is made up of 16 amino acids. The CDR3 DNA reads as TGTGCCAGCAGCTTAGACGGGATTGGGACTAATGAAAAACTGTTTTTT. Translating it yields CASSLDGIGTNEKLFF.

The chain is built from TRBV11-1 and TRBJ1-1; the D gene is possibly TRBD1 (6 bases). Per germline, CDR1 SGHAT and CDR2 FQDESV (reference sequence). This CDR3 comprises 17 residues. Trimming removed 4 bases from V and 0 bases from J, with 18 bases in between. In DNA form, the CDR3 reads TGTGCCAGCAGCTACCGACAGGTTGTGCTCTTGAACACTGAAGCTTTCTTT. Protein: CASSYRQVVLLNTEAFF.

This clone was detected ten times or more. J is TRBJ1-6 and V is TRBV6-5; D call uncertain. The CDR3 spans 15 residues. Trimming took 0 bases from V and 7 from J, leaving 10 bases between them. Germline assignment: CDR1 MNHEY and CDR2 SVGAGI. This CDR3 reads CASSYSRTANSPLHF. The CDR3 region has the DNA TGTGCCAGCAGTTACTCCCGGACGGCAAATTCACCCCTCCACTTT.

This clone was recorded at least ten times. The J gene is TRBJ1-4, the V gene TRBV4-1; the D is unclear. V shed 0 bases and J shed 8 bases, with 16 bases lying between them. CDR3 length: 16 amino acids. CDR1 and CDR2 from the germline V gene are MGHRA and YSYEKL. CDR3 sequence reads: CASSQDQGSLAEKLFF. CDR3 nucleotides: TGCGCCAGCAGCCAAGATCAAGGCAGCCTGGCGGAAAAACTGTTTTTT.

This clone was observed at least ten times. This rearrangement joins TRBV5-1 to TRBJ2-7; 12 bases are shared with TRBD2. Losses at the gene ends were 4 bases for V and 0 bases for J; bases not matched to a gene: 8. The germline V gene has CDR1 SGHRS and CDR2 YFSETQ. The CDR3 covers 17 residues. The CDR3 spells CASSIKTSGGSSYEQYF. CDR3 coding DNA: TGCGCCAGCAGCATTAAGACTAGCGGGGGCAGCTCCTACGAGCAGTACTTC. Variable domain in full (rest from reference TRBV5-1 and TRBJ2-7): KAGVTQTPRYLIKTRGQQVTLSCSPISGHRSVSWYQQTPGQGLQFLFEYFSETQRNKGNFPGRFSGRQFSNSRSEMNVSTLELGDSALYLCASSIKTSGGSSYEQYFGPGTRLTVT.

This clone appeared many times. The CDR3 nucleotides read TGCAGTGCTGGCCAACGACCGACCAATCAGCCCCAGCATTTT. Amino acid sequence: CSAGQRPTNQPQHF. The chain has TRBV20-1 and TRBJ1-5; D not resolved. CDR3 length equals 14 residues. From germline, CDR1 is DFQATT and CDR2 SNEGSKA (reference sequence). V shed 5 bases and J shed 3 bases, with 14 bases lying between them.